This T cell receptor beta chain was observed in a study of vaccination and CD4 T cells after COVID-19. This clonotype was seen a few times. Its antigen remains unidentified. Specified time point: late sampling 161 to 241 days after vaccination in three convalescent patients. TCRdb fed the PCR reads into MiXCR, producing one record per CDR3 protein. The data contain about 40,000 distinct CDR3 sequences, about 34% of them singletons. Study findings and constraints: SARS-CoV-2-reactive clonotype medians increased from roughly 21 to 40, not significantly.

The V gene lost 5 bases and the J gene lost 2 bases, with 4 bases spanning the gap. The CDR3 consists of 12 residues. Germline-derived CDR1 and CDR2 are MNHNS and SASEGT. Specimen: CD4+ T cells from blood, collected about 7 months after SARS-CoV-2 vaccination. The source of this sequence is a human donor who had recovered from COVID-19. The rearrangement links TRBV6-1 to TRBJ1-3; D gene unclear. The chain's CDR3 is CASSQTGNTIYF. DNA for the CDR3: TGTGCCAGCAGTCAAACTGGAAACACCATATATTTT.